What follows are 6 T cell receptor beta chains derived from one specimen sequenced in a study of blood T cell repertoires in COVID-19. The assay was immunoSEQ multiplex PCR, and TCRdb's table has in-frame clones only and misses some. The sample comprises 90,000 to 120,000 clones, 65% to 80% of which are singletons, and 4.3% rests with the top ten. Sequenced material: peripheral blood. The source is a man between 65 and 80 years old with acute or convalescent COVID-19.

J is TRBJ1-5 and V is TRBV5-6, with D tentatively TRBD1 (5 bases). The CDR3 length is 16 residues. Deletions cut 1 base from V and 7 bases from J, with 18 bases between. Germline V gene lookup returns CDR1 SGHDT and CDR2 YYEEEE. CDR3 bases: TGTGCCAGCAGCTTGACAGGTTTAGGGGATGGCCAGCCCCAGCATTTT. It yields the protein CASSLTGLGDGQPQHF.

The chain uses TRBV18 and TRBJ2-7; 8 nucleotides align to TRBD1. The CDR3 totals 14 residues. Germline V lookup: CDR1 KGHSH, CDR2 LQKENI. V lost 4 bases to trimming and J lost 1 base; unmatched junction nucleotides: 3. The CDR3 region has the DNA TGTGCCAGCTCACAGGGACAGGCATCCTACGAGCAGTACTTC. Protein: CASSQGQASYEQYF.

The V and J genes are TRBV2 and TRBJ1-6; TRBD1 matches at 8 bases. Looked up from germline, CDR1 is SNHLY and CDR2 is FYNNEI. V dropped 6 bases and J dropped 10; count of bases not matched to a gene: 5. This CDR3 region has 13 residues. CDR3 DNA sequence: TGTGCCAGCAGCGGACAGGGTTTCTCACCCCTCCACTTT. This encodes CASSGQGFSPLHF.

The chain links TRBV27 to TRBJ2-2; D is perhaps TRBD2 (5 bases). V was pared by 8 bases and J by 1 base, with 11 bases between. Germline CDR1 reads MNHEY; CDR2 reads SMNVEV (reference sequence). This CDR3 is built from 14 residues. The CDR3 bases are TGTGCCAGCGGAGGACCAGGGAACACCGGGGAGCTGTTTTTT. It encodes CASGGPGNTGELFF.

This clone was observed once. This chain joins TRBV5-6 and TRBJ1-6; D gene ambiguous. The CDR3 is made up of 12 amino acids. The V and J ends lost 1 base and 8 bases respectively, with 4 bases between them. The germline gives CDR1 SGHDT, CDR2 YYEEEE. The CDR3 sequence is CASSLYDSPLHF. The CDR3 nucleotides are TGTGCCAGCAGCTTGTATGATTCACCCCTCCACTTT.

The chain carries TRBV7-2 and TRBJ1-5; D is possibly TRBD1 (5 bases). The ends were cut back, 2 bases at V and 4 bases at J, with 12 bases in the middle. The CDR3 loop spans 15 amino acids. Germline V gives CDR1 SGHTA, CDR2 FQGNSA. The CDR3 region is CASSLISGGNQPQHF. CDR3 coding DNA: TGTGCCAGCAGCTTAATTTCTGGGGGGAATCAGCCCCAGCATTTT.